The source of this T cell receptor (beta chain) is a study of shared clonotypes between healthy human individuals. The wider study: Donor ages ranged 18 to 49 years: a couple of women, a few men. CD8 memory received one plate per donor, CD8 naive two, CD4 memory three and CD4 naive three. Study outcomes and limitations: Sampling used blood alone; tissue repertoires probably differ. Relative to their counterparts shared across all four donors, non-shared clonotypes exhibited diminished generation probabilities.

The CDR3 sequence is 17 residues long. Looked up from germline, CDR1 is PRHDT and CDR2 is FYEKMQ (reference sequence). With V trimmed by 0 bases and J by 7 bases, 8 bases remained unmatched. Naive CD8 isolation took CD45RO-negative cells positively selected for CCR7 and excluded terminally differentiated effector memory CD45RA+ cells. Sequenced by immunoSEQ multiplex PCR; TCRdb stores in-frame clones only, minus some. The sample lists roughly 2,000,000 clones, approximately 95% occurring once. As regards this clone: Its specificity is not known.

Source material: naive CD8+ T cells sorted from blood. This sequence originates from a man between 18 and 35 years old in good health. V and J are TRBV13 and TRBJ2-1, with 11 bases aligning to TRBD2. CDR3 sequence: CASSLGRTSGWGNEQFF. CDR3 nucleotide sequence: TGTGCCAGCAGCTTAGGCCGGACTAGCGGGTGGGGAAATGAGCAGTTCTTC.